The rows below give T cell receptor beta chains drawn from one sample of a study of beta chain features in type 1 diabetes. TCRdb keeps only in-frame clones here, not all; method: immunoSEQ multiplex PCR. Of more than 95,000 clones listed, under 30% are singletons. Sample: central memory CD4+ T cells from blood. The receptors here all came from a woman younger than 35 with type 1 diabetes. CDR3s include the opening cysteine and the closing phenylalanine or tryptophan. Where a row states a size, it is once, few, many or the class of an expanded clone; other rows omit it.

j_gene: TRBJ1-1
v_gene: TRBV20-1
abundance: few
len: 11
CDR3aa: CSASTGGRAFF

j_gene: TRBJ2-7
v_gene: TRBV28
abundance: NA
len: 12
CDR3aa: CASSFNSFEQYF

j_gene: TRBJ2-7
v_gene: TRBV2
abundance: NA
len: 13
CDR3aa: CASFEGRAGEQYF

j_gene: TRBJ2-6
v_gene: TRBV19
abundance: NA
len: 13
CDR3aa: CASSYAGANVLTF

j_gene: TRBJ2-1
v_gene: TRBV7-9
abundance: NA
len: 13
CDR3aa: CASSVGQNNEQFF

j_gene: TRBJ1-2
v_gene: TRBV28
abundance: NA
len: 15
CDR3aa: CASSLLSAVFYGYTF

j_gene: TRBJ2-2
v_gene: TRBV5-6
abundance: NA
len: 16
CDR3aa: CASSFLSGVNTGELFF

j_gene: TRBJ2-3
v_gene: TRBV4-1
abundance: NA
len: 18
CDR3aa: CASSQRTGGGVSEDTQYF

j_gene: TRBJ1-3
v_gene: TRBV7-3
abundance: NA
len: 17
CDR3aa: CASSLNRGILSGNTIYF

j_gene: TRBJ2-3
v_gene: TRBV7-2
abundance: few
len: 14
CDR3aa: CASSFRTSTDTQYF

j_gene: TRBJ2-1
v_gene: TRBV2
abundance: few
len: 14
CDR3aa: CASRRDLLYNEQFF

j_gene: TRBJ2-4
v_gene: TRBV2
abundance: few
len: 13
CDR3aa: CASGLDRQNIQYF

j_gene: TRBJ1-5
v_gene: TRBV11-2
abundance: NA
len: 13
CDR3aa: CASSLGSPGAQHF

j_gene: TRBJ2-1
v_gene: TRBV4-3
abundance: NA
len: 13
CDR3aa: CASKIQGTDEQFF

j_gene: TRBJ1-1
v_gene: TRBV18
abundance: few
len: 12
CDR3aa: CASSRQNTEAFF

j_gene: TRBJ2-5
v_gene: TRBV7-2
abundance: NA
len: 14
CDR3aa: CASSPLGSGETQYF

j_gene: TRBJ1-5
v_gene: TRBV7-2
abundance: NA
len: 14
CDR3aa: CASSMLGQNQPQHF

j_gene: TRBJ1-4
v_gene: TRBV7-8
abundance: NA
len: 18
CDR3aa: CASSYQPGTGGIGEKLFF

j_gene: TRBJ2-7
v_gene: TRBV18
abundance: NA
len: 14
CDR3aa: CASSPGPAAYEQYF

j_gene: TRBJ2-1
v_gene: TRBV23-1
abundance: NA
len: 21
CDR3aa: CASSQPLGKGSGRAYMDEQFF

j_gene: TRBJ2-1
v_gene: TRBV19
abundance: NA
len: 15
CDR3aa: CASSIGTGSYNEQFF

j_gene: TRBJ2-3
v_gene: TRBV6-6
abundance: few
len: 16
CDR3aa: CASSYGRGTSTDTQYF

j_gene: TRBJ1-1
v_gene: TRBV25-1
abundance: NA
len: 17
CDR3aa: CASSDPPGRGSEGEAFF

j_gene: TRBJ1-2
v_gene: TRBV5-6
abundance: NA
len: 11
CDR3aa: CASSLRGGYTF

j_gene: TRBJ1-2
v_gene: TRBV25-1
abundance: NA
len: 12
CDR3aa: CASSFTNYGYTF

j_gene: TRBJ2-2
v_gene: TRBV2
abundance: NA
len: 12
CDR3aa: CASSEDTGELFF

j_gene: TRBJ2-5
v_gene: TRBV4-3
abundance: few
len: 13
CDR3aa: CASSQDRGETQYF

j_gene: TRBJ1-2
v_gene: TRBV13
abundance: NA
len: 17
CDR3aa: CASSLSRWRTGGYGYTF

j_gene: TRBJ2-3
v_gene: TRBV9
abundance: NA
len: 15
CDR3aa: CASSASGTALDTQYF

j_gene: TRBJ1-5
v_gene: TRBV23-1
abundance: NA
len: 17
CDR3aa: CAGSLSGQNYDNQPQHF

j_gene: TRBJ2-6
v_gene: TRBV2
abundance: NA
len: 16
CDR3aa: CASSGDGSSGANVLTF

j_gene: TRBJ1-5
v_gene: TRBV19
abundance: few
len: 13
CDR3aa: CASTSQGKQPQHF

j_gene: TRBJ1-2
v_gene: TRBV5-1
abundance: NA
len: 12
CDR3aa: CASSLTDYGYTF

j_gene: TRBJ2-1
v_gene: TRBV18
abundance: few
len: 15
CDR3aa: CASSPPGTSANEQFF

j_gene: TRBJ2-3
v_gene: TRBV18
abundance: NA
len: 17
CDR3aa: CASSPRSSGASTDTQYF

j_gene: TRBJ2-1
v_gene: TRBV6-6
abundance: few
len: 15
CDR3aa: CASSPGGGRYNEQFF

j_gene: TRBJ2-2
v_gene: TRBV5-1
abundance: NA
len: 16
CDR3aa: CASSPGSTANTGELFF

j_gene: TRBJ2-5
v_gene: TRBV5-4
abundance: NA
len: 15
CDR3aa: CASSLTRTTQETQYF

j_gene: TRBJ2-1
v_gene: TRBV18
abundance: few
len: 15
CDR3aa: CASSPSGRGANEQFF

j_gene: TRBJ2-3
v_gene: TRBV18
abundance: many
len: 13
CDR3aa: CASSPSTGGLQYF

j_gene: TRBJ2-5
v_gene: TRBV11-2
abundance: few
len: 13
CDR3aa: CASSLLEQETQYF

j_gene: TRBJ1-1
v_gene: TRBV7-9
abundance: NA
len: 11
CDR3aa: CASSLQFEAFF